Below are 28 T cell receptor beta chains sequenced from a single sample in a study of PD-1 blockade in classical Hodgkin lymphoma. Following autologous stem cell transplantation, relapse occurred in every patient, and exposure to brentuximab vedotin varied. The data were produced by immunoSEQ multiplex PCR, yet TCRdb's version contains in-frame clones alone and is incomplete. The table has some 41,000 clones, around 88% seen once. The sequencing used peripheral blood mononuclear cells (PBMCs), collected before the second cycle of nivolumab. Receptors originate from a human donor with classical Hodgkin lymphoma.

The chain combines TRBV19 with TRBJ2-1; tentatively, D is TRBD2 (5 bases). V was cut by 6 bases and J by 0 bases, with 12 bases left in between. This CDR3 is 15 amino acids long. Germline CDR1 and CDR2: LNHDA and SQIVND (reference sequence). This chain's CDR3 is CASSERRSSYNEQFF. CDR3 DNA: TGTGCCAGTAGCGAGCGGAGGAGCTCCTACAATGAGCAGTTCTTC.

This clone is a singleton in its sample. The rearrangement uses TRBV29-1 and TRBJ2-3; perhaps TRBD2 as D (6 bases). The CDR3 loop spans 17 amino acids. V lost 4 bases to trimming and J lost 4 bases, with 24 bases between them. Germline V gene data show CDR1 as SQVTM and CDR2 as ANQGSEA. The CDR3: CSVGGFTGATPPDTQYF. The CDR3 DNA reads TGCAGCGTTGGCGGTTTTACGGGAGCTACCCCTCCAGATACGCAGTATTTT.

The V gene is TRBV7-6, the J gene TRBJ2-1, with D maybe TRBD1 (5 bases). CDR3 length: 11 amino acids. V shed 8 bases and J shed 4 bases, with 6 bases lying between them. Per germline, CDR1 SGHVS and CDR2 FNYEAQ. In DNA form, the CDR3 reads TGTGCCAGCGGGGCTTACAATGAGCAGTTCTTC. Translated: CASGAYNEQFF. Drawing the rest from reference TRBV7-6 and TRBJ2-1, the complete variable domain is GAGVSQSPRYKVTKRGQDVALRCDPISGHVSLYWYRQALGQGPEFLTYFNYEAQQDKSGLPNDRFSAERPEGSISTLTIQRTEQRDSAMYRCASGAYNEQFFGPGTRLTVL.

This chain connects TRBV27 to TRBJ2-3, with D possibly matching TRBD1 (6 bases). V was cut by 7 bases and J by 2 bases, with 10 bases left in between. Germline V gene lookup returns CDR1 MNHEY and CDR2 SMNVEV (reference sequence). The CDR3 covers 13 residues. This chain's CDR3 is CASKDRNTDTQYF. DNA of the CDR3: TGTGCCAGCAAGGACAGAAACACAGATACGCAGTATTTT.

In its sample, this clone was seen once. The V and J genes are TRBV4-1 and TRBJ2-1; D remains ambiguous. There are 16 residues in the CDR3. Germline-derived CDR1 and CDR2 are MGHRA and YSYEKL. V shed 1 base and J shed 0 bases, with 10 bases lying between them. The CDR3 is CASSQVDILSYNEQFF. Here the CDR3 DNA reads TGCGCCAGCAGCCAAGTCGACATCCTCTCCTACAATGAGCAGTTCTTC.

The chain links TRBV15 to TRBJ2-7, with TRBD2 identical over 12 bases. Germline CDR1 is LNHNV and CDR2 is YYDKDF (reference sequence). The V segment lost 5 bases and the J segment 2 bases; nucleotides outside the gene matches: 7. This CDR3 is built from 16 residues. The CDR3 sequence: CATSARPSGRAYEQYF. The CDR3, as DNA: TGTGCCACCAGCGCCCGTCCTAGCGGGAGGGCCTACGAGCAGTACTTC.

The rearrangement links TRBV25-1 to TRBJ1-2; 7 bases match TRBD1. The CDR3 spans 13 residues. Germline CDR1 and CDR2: MGHDK and SYGVNS. The trim removed 6 bases at V and 8 bases at J, leaving 9 bases unmatched. CDR3 amino acids: CASRGTEGRGYTF. The CDR3, as DNA: TGTGCCAGCAGGGGGACAGAGGGCCGCGGCTACACCTTC.

The chain has TRBV14 and TRBJ2-3; D is possibly TRBD1 (6 bases). Per the germline V gene, CDR1 is SGHDN and CDR2 is FVKESK. V gave up 2 bases and J gave up 0 bases, with 15 bases separating them. The CDR3 extends over 17 amino acids. In DNA, the CDR3 is TGTGCCAGCAGCCAACCCGGGACATTCTATAGCACAGATACGCAGTATTTT. It encodes CASSQPGTFYSTDTQYF.

The chain uses TRBV4-1 and TRBJ2-7; TRBD1 matches at 9 bases. V was clipped by 6 bases and J by 1 base; unmatched bases: 4. There are 14 residues in the CDR3. CDR1 and CDR2 from the germline V gene are MGHRA and YSYEKL. CDR3 coding DNA: TGCGCCAGCAGAACCGGGACAGGGTCCTACGAGCAGTACTTC. It specifies CASRTGTGSYEQYF.

The V call is TRBV28, the J call TRBJ1-1; weak D call: TRBD1 (6 bases). Germline V gene sequence: CDR1 MDHEN, CDR2 SYDVKM. The V and J ends lost 3 bases and 0 bases respectively, with 11 bases between them. The CDR3 is 15 amino acids. The CDR3 reads CASSFSGQLNTEAFF. CDR3 DNA sequence: TGTGCCAGCAGTTTCTCCGGACAGTTGAACACTGAAGCTTTCTTT.

The chain recombines TRBV1 with TRBJ2-7; the table's D call of TRBD1 was not tested on the DNA. TRBV1 is a recognized pseudogene. The CDR3 has 14 residues. CDR3: CTSSQGDRGYEQYF. CDR3 coding DNA: TGCACCAGCAGCCAAGGGGACAGGGGCTACGAGCAGTACTTC.

This chain uses TRBV7-9 with TRBJ2-4; 7 nucleotides line up with TRBD1. The germline V gene encodes CDR1 SEHNR and CDR2 FQNEAQ (reference sequence). This CDR3 spans 16 amino acids. With V trimmed by 5 bases and J by 4 bases, 11 bases remained unmatched. For the CDR3, the DNA is TGTGCCAGCAGCCGTTTATCGGACAGGATGAAAAACATTCAGTACTTC. As protein: CASSRLSDRMKNIQYF.

The genes are TRBV19 and TRBJ2-4; 8 nucleotides align to TRBD1. The J segment lost 0 bases and the V segment lost 2 bases, leaving 9 bases of the junction unmatched. The CDR3 covers 18 residues. Germline CDR1 is LNHDA and CDR2 is SQIVND (reference sequence). This chain's CDR3 is CASSIFRTGTLAKNIQYF. The CDR3 DNA reads as TGTGCCAGTAGTATATTCCGGACAGGGACTCTAGCCAAAAACATTCAGTACTTC.

The genes are TRBV7-6 and TRBJ2-7; no firm D call. The CDR3 is 16 amino acids. The germline V gene has CDR1 SGHVS and CDR2 FNYEAQ. The V end lost 5 bases, the J end lost 2 bases, and 19 bases lay between the germline ends. The CDR3 reads CASSQGSGRNPYEQYF. DNA for the CDR3: TGTGCCAGCAGCCAAGGTTCGGGCAGAAACCCCTACGAGCAGTACTTC.

This chain links TRBV30 with TRBJ2-3; 10 nucleotides align to TRBD2. The CDR3 has 16 amino acids. J gave up 4 bases and V 0 bases, and 7 bases lay outside the gene matches. Germline V gives CDR1 GTSNPN, CDR2 SVGIG (reference sequence). CDR3 sequence: CAWSVSGRWSPDTQYF. CDR3 coding DNA: TGTGCCTGGAGTGTTAGCGGGAGGTGGTCCCCAGATACGCAGTATTTT.

This CDR3 reads CASSLRAVLGDTQYF. For the CDR3, the DNA is TGTGCCAGCAGTTTAAGGGCGGTGCTTGGAGATACGCAGTATTTT. The chain is built from TRBV27 and TRBJ2-3; D remains ambiguous. The V gene's germline CDR1 is MNHEY and CDR2 SMNVEV (reference sequence). The CDR3 length is 15 residues. V was cut by 2 bases and J by 5 bases, with 14 bases left in between.

V usage is TRBV29-1 and J usage is TRBJ1-4, with D perhaps matching TRBD1 (5 bases). V lost 7 bases and J lost 3, with 12 bases in between. The CDR3 totals 13 residues. From germline, CDR1 is SQVTM and CDR2 ANQGSEA. The chain's CDR3 is CSATGRSNEKLFF. The CDR3 nucleotides are TGCAGCGCCACGGGACGTTCTAATGAAAAACTGTTTTTT. Filled out from reference TRBV29-1 and TRBJ1-4, the complete variable domain reads SAVISQKPSRDICQRGTSLTIQCQVDSQVTMMFWYRQQPGQSLTLIATANQGSEATYESGFVIDKFPISRPNLTFSTLTVSNMSPEDSSIYLCSATGRSNEKLFFGSGTQLSVL.

The chain links TRBV14 to TRBJ2-1, with 7 bases matching TRBD2. The germline gives CDR1 SGHDN, CDR2 FVKESK. The CDR3 consists of 16 residues. Trimming took 3 bases from V and 4 from J; bases not matched to a gene: 9. The CDR3 DNA sequence: TGTGCCAGCAGCCATGGGAGCGGGATTATTTACAATGAGCAGTTCTTC. It is translated as CASSHGSGIIYNEQFF.

CDR3 in amino acids: CAWSLGGDTQYF. The CDR3 DNA reads TGTGCCTGGAGTCTAGGAGGAGATACGCAGTATTTT. This sequence joins TRBV30 and TRBJ2-3; D is perhaps TRBD2 (5 bases). Germline assignment: CDR1 GTSNPN and CDR2 SVGIG (reference sequence). Trimming left V 2 bases short and J 5 bases short, with 8 bases between. The CDR3 totals 12 residues.

The chain carries TRBV9 and TRBJ2-6; D not resolved. The CDR3 runs 19 residues. From germline, CDR1 is SGDLS and CDR2 YYNGEE. V shed 7 bases and J shed 2 bases, with 25 bases lying between them. CDR3 amino acids: CASSLSSAGARAGANVLTF. CDR3 DNA sequence: TGTGCCAGCTCACTCTCCTCGGCAGGTGCTAGGGCTGGGGCCAACGTCCTGACTTTC.

This chain uses TRBV6-5 with TRBJ1-2; 9 bases are shared with TRBD1. This CDR3 contains 14 residues. The germline V gene has CDR1 MNHEY and CDR2 SVGAGI. Trimming cost V 5 bases and J 6 bases; bases outside gene matches: 7. In DNA form, the CDR3 reads TGTGCCAGCAGTAGGGGACAGGGAAGAGATGGCTACACCTTC. Protein sequence: CASSRGQGRDGYTF.

The chain has TRBV30 and TRBJ1-3, with D unclear. The length of the CDR3 is 16 residues. CDR1 is GTSNPN, CDR2 SVGIG, per germline (reference sequence). V was shortened by 4 bases and J by 2 bases, with 18 bases between the two germline ends. The CDR3 DNA reads as TGTGCCTGGAACTCAAATCGGATGGGCGCTGGAAACACCATATATTTT. Residues: CAWNSNRMGAGNTIYF.

The rearrangement links TRBV11-2 to TRBJ2-5, with no clear D. The V gene lost 3 bases and the J gene lost 5 bases, with 7 bases spanning the gap. The CDR3 is 12 residues long. CDR1 is SGHAT, CDR2 FQNNGV, per germline. CDR3 amino acids: CASSLNRETQYF. In nucleotides, the CDR3 is TGTGCCAGCAGCTTGAATCGGGAGACCCAGTACTTC.

The V and J genes are TRBV28 and TRBJ1-5; 7 bases are a match to TRBD1. Germline CDR1 MDHEN, CDR2 SYDVKM. With V trimmed by 3 bases and J by 7 bases, 9 bases remained unmatched. This CDR3 is built from 15 residues. This CDR3 is CASSFPRQGQQPQHF. The CDR3 region has the DNA TGTGCCAGCAGTTTCCCTCGACAGGGTCAACAGCCCCAGCATTTT.

This chain uses TRBV9 with TRBJ1-3; possibly TRBD1 for D (5 bases). V dropped 3 bases and J dropped 4 bases, with 11 bases sitting between them. Germline V lookup: CDR1 SGDLS, CDR2 YYNGEE. The CDR3 contains 14 residues. For the CDR3, the DNA is TGTGCCAGCAGCGGCAGGGCCTCAGGAAACACCATATATTTT. This codes for CASSGRASGNTIYF. Filled out from reference TRBV9 and TRBJ1-3, the complete variable domain reads DSGVTQTPKHLITATGQRVTLRCSPRSGDLSVYWYQQSLDQGLQFLIQYYNGEERAKGNILERFSAQQFPDLHSELNLSSLELGDSALYFCASSGRASGNTIYFGEGSWLTVV.

This chain joins TRBV6-1 and TRBJ1-4; maybe TRBD1 (6 bases). There are 16 residues in the CDR3. V was clipped by 4 bases and J by 0 bases, with 12 bases between them. The germline V gene encodes CDR1 MNHNS and CDR2 SASEGT. CDR3 sequence reads: CASSARGYATNEKLFF. The CDR3 DNA is TGTGCCAGCAGTGCCAGGGGATATGCAACTAATGAAAAACTGTTTTTT.

The rearrangement uses TRBV4-2 and TRBJ2-3; 10 bases are a match to TRBD2. Unmatched junction bases numbered 11, after V lost 4 bases and J lost 4 bases. CDR1 is LGHNA and CDR2 is YNFKEQ in the germline V gene. This CDR3 is 17 amino acids long. The CDR3 here is CASSLTLAGILADTQYF. For the CDR3, the DNA is TGTGCCAGCAGCCTTACACTAGCGGGAATTTTGGCAGATACGCAGTATTTT.

This chain uses TRBV2 with TRBJ1-1; D not resolved. CDR3 length: 14 amino acids. Germline V gene data show CDR1 as SNHLY and CDR2 as FYNNEI. Trimming shortened V by 6 bases and J by 0 bases, and 11 bases separated the two germline ends. This chain's CDR3 is CASRESSMNTEAFF. The CDR3 DNA reads TGTGCCAGCAGGGAGTCCTCGATGAACACTGAAGCTTTCTTT. The whole variable domain, filled in from reference TRBV2 and TRBJ1-1, reads EPEVTQTPSHQVTQMGQEVILRCVPISNHLYFYWYRQILGQKVEFLVSFYNNEISEKSEIFDDQFSVERPDGSNFTLKIRSTKLEDSAMYFCASRESSMNTEAFFGQGTRLTVV.